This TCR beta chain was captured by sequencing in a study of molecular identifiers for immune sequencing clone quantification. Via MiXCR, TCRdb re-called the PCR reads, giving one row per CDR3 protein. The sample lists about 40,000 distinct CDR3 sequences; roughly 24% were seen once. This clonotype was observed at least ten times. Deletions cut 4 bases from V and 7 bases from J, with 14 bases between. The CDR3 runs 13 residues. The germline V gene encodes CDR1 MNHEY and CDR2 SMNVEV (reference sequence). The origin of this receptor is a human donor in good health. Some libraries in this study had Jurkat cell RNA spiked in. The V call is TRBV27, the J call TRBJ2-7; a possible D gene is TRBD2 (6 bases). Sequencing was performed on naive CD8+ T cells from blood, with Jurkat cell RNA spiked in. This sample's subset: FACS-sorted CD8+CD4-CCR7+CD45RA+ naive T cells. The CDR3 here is CASSSIWGDEQYF. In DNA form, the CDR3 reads TGTGCCAGCAGTTCGATATGGGGGGATGAGCAGTACTTC.